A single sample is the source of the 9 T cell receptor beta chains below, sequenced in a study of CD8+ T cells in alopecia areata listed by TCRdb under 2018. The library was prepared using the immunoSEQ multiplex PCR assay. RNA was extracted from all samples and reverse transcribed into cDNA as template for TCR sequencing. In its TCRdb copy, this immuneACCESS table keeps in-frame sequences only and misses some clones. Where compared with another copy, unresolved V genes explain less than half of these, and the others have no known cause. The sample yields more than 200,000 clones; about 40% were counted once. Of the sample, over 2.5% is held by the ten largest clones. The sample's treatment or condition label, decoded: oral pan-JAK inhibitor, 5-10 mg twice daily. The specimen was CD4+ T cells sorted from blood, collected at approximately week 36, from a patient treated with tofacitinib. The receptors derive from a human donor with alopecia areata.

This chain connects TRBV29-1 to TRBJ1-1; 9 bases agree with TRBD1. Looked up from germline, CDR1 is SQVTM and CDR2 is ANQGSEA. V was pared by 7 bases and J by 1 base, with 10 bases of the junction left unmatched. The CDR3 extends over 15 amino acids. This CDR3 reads CSGTAGTGSNTEAFF. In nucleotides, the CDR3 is TGCAGCGGTACGGCCGGGACAGGGTCGAACACTGAAGCTTTCTTT.

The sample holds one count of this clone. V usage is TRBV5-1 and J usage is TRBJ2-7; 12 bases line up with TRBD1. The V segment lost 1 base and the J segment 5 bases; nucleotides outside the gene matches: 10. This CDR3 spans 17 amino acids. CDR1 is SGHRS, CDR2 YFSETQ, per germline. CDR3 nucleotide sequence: TGCGCCAGCAGCTTGAGGTCGGGAGGGACAGGGGGCGACGAGCAGTACTTC. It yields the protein CASSLRSGGTGGDEQYF.

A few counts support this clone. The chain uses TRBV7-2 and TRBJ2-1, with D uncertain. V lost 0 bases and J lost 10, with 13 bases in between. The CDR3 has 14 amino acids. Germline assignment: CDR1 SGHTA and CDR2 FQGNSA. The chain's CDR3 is CASSLASSGDEQFF. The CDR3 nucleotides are TGTGCCAGCAGCTTAGCGTCGTCAGGCGACGAGCAGTTCTTC.

CDR3 region: CSASGQVYEQYF. The CDR3 region has the DNA TGCAGCGCCTCAGGACAGGTCTACGAGCAGTACTTC. V gene TRBV29-1 combines with J gene TRBJ2-7, with 7 bases lining up with TRBD1. The germline gives CDR1 SQVTM, CDR2 ANQGSEA. Trimming removed 7 bases from V and 3 bases from J; junction bases left unmatched: 6. This CDR3 comprises 12 residues.

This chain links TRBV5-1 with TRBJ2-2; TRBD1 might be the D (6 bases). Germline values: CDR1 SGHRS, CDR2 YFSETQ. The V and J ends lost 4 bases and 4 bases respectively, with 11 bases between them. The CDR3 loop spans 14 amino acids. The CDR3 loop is CASSPGQSTGELFF. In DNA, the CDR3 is TGCGCCAGCAGCCCCGGACAGAGCACCGGGGAGCTGTTTTTT.

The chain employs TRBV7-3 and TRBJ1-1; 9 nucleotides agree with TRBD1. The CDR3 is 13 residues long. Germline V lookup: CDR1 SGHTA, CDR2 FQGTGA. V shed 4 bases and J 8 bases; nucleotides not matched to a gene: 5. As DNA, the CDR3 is TGTGCCAGCAGCTGGGGACAGGGAGGAGAAGCTTTCTTT. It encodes CASSWGQGGEAFF.

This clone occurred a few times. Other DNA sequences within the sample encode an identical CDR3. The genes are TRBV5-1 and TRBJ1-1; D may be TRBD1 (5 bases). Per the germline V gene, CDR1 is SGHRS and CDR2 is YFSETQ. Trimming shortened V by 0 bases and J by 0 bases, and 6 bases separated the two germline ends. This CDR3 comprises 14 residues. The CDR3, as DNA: TGCGCCAGCAGCTTGGAGGGGATGAACACTGAAGCTTTCTTT. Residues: CASSLEGMNTEAFF. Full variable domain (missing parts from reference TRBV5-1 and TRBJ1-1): KAGVTQTPRYLIKTRGQQVTLSCSPISGHRSVSWYQQTPGQGLQFLFEYFSETQRNKGNFPGRFSGRQFSNSRSEMNVSTLELGDSALYLCASSLEGMNTEAFFGQGTRLTVV.

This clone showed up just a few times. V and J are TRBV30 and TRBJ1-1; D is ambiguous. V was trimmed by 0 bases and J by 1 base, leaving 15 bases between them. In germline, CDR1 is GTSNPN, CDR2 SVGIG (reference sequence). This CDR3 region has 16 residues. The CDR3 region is CAWSVGYISSNTEAFF. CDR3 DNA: TGTGCCTGGAGTGTTGGTTATATTTCTTCGAACACTGAAGCTTTCTTT.

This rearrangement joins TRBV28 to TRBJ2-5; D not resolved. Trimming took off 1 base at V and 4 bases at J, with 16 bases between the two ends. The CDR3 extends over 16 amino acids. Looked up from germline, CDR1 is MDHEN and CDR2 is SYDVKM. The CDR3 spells CASSLLYTSGGETQYF. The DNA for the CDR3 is TGTGCCAGCAGTTTATTGTACACTTCCGGTGGAGAGACCCAGTACTTC.